These 22 T cell receptor beta chains were sequenced from one sample in a study of T cell repertoires in cytomegalovirus infection. TCRdb called the reads again in MiXCR, with one record for every CDR3 protein. The repertoire holds hundreds of thousands of distinct CDR3 sequences, with more than 8% as singletons. Sequencing was done on a sample of PBMCs. The receptors were gathered from a human donor in good health (CMV status not recorded). Some clones in this sample may be carry-over from other donors' samples.

This clonotype showed up just once. This sequence joins TRBV7-2 and TRBJ2-1; D is tentatively TRBD1 or TRBD2 (7 bases each). The CDR3 covers 15 residues. V dropped 9 bases and J dropped 7 bases, with 22 bases sitting between them. Germline CDR1 is SGHTA and CDR2 is FQGNSA. CDR3 in amino acids: CASGALRGGLNEQFF. CDR3 DNA sequence: TGTGCCAGTGGGGCCCTCAGGGGGGGGCTGAATGAGCAGTTCTTC.

This clonotype occurred many times. The chain is built from TRBV10-3 and TRBJ1-6; 9 bases map to TRBD1. This CDR3 contains 14 residues. Per the germline V gene, CDR1 is ENHRY and CDR2 is SYGVKD. J lost 7 bases, V lost 6 bases, and 4 bases had no gene match. CDR3 in amino acids: CAISRDRENSPLHF. CDR3 coding DNA: TGTGCCATCAGCCGGGACAGGGAGAATTCACCCCTCCACTTT.

This clonotype was recorded a few times. The chain recombines TRBV6-4 with TRBJ2-3, with D unresolved. There are 16 residues in the CDR3. Trimming shortened V by 3 bases and J by 3 bases, and 16 bases separated the two germline ends. In germline, CDR1 is MRHNA, CDR2 SNTAGT. The chain's CDR3 is CASSDTSRKLTDTQYF. The DNA for the CDR3 is TGTGCCAGCAGTGATACGTCCCGGAAGTTAACAGATACGCAGTATTTT.

This clonotype was seen only a few times. The rearrangement uses TRBV19 and TRBJ1-6; tentatively, D is TRBD1 (5 bases). V lost 5 bases and J lost 13, with 21 bases in between. This CDR3 spans 15 amino acids. Germline CDR1 is LNHDA and CDR2 is SQIVND (reference sequence). Here the CDR3 DNA reads TGTGCCAGTAGTGGTCTCGGCCCCTCGGAGGGGCCCCTCCACTTT. This encodes CASSGLGPSEGPLHF.

The chain couples TRBV15 to TRBJ2-1; D may be TRBD1 or TRBD2 (5 bases each). Germline V gives CDR1 LNHNV, CDR2 YYDKDF (reference sequence). The CDR3 extends over 15 amino acids. The ends were cut back, 0 bases at V and 4 bases at J, with 10 bases in the middle. CDR3 nucleotides: TGTGCCACCAGCAGAGAGGGACGGATATACAATGAGCAGTTCTTC. Protein sequence: CATSREGRIYNEQFF.

This clonotype was observed many times. J is TRBJ2-1 and V is TRBV9; the D gene is possibly TRBD1 (5 bases). CDR1 is SGDLS, CDR2 YYNGEE, per germline. V was shortened by 0 bases and J by 2 bases, with 21 bases between the two germline ends. This CDR3 contains 19 residues. CDR3 DNA sequence: TGTGCCAGCAGCGTAGAAGGTGAGCCGGGCGTGGGGCCCTACAATGAGCAGTTCTTC. This sequence encodes CASSVEGEPGVGPYNEQFF. Using reference TRBV9 and TRBJ2-1 for the parts outside the CDR3, the full variable domain is DSGVTQTPKHLITATGQRVTLRCSPRSGDLSVYWYQQSLDQGLQFLIQYYNGEERAKGNILERFSAQQFPDLHSELNLSSLELGDSALYFCASSVEGEPGVGPYNEQFFGPGTRLTVL.

This clonotype was recorded a few times. The chain has TRBV7-2 and TRBJ1-2; 7 nucleotides agree with TRBD1. Germline V lookup: CDR1 SGHTA, CDR2 FQGNSA. The CDR3 consists of 18 residues. Germline trimming cut 3 bases from V and 4 bases from J; bases unmatched to any gene: 17. The CDR3 coding sequence is TGTGCCAGCAGCTTCCCGCGGGGAGGGGGCGGAGGGTCCTATGGCTACACCTTC. As protein: CASSFPRGGGGGSYGYTF. The full variable domain, in which reference TRBV7-2 and TRBJ1-2 provide the parts outside the CDR3, is GAGVSQSPSNKVTEKGKDVELRCDPISGHTALYWYRQSLGQGLEFLIYFQGNSAPDKSGLPSDRFSAERTGGSVSTLTIQRTQQEDSAVYLCASSFPRGGGGGSYGYTFGSGTRLTVV.

The chain employs TRBV27 and TRBJ2-1; a weak D match, TRBD2 (5 bases). The CDR3 totals 13 residues. CDR1 and CDR2 from the germline V gene are MNHEY and SMNVEV (reference sequence). The germline V and J ends were trimmed by 3 bases and 10 bases, with 13 bases remaining between them. CDR3 bases: TGTGCCAGCAGTTTGGTGGGGAGTTGGGAGCAGTTCTTC. Translated: CASSLVGSWEQFF.

The V call is TRBV11-2, the J call TRBJ2-5, with 14 bases lining up with TRBD2. This CDR3 comprises 13 residues. The ends lost 4 bases at V and 9 bases at J; junction bases unmatched: 1. Germline CDR1 is SGHAT and CDR2 is FQNNGV. The CDR3 bases are TGTGCCAGCAGCTCGGGACTAGCGGGAGCCCAGTACTTC. Translating it yields CASSSGLAGAQYF.

This clonotype was seen a few times. The chain has TRBV10-3 and TRBJ1-4, with D maybe TRBD1 (6 bases). This CDR3 comprises 13 residues. With 6 bases removed from V and 5 bases from J, the gap between germline ends came to 10 bases. CDR1 is ENHRY, CDR2 SYGVKD, per germline. As DNA, the CDR3 is TGTGCCATCAGCCGACAGGAAAATGAAAAACTGTTTTTT. This encodes CAISRQENEKLFF.

A note on this clonotype: This may be a read error, as it is one base from a much larger clone. This rearrangement joins TRBV7-2 to TRBJ2-7; 9 positions match TRBD1. This CDR3 comprises 14 residues. From germline, CDR1 is SGHTA and CDR2 FQGNSA. The CDR3 loop is CANSSTGGTYEQYF. The CDR3 bases are TGTGCCAACAGCTCGACAGGGGGTACATACGAGCAGTACTTC.

This clonotype was counted ten times or more. The rearrangement links TRBV7-2 to TRBJ2-7; no firm D call. Trimming shortened V by 4 bases and J by 6 bases, and 25 bases separated the two germline ends. The CDR3 extends over 17 amino acids. CDR1 is SGHTA, CDR2 FQGNSA, per germline. The CDR3 sequence: CASSSTRMGLSNGEQYF. CDR3 nucleotide sequence: TGTGCCAGCAGCTCAACCCGGATGGGTCTGAGTAATGGCGAGCAGTACTTC.

This clonotype was counted at least ten times. V usage is TRBV5-1 and J usage is TRBJ2-1, with TRBD2 matching 13 bases. Germline values: CDR1 SGHRS, CDR2 YFSETQ. The length of the CDR3 is 19 residues. Losses at the gene ends were 4 bases for V and 0 bases for J; bases not matched to a gene: 10. The DNA of the CDR3 is TGCGCCAGCAGCACTACCGGGACTAGCGGGGTTCTCTCCTACAATGAGCAGTTCTTC. Protein sequence: CASSTTGTSGVLSYNEQFF.

The chain combines TRBV30 with TRBJ2-5; 7 bases agree with TRBD2. CDR1 is GTSNPN and CDR2 is SVGIG in the germline V gene (reference sequence). V was clipped by 3 bases and J by 4 bases; unmatched bases: 8. The CDR3 spans 14 residues. The CDR3 spells CAWSRTGTIETQYF. CDR3 sequence (DNA): TGTGCCTGGAGCAGGACTGGGACTATAGAGACCCAGTACTTC. Drawing the rest from reference TRBV30 and TRBJ2-5, the complete variable domain is SQTIHQWPATLVQPVGSPLSLECTVEGTSNPNLYWYRQAAGRGLQLLFYSVGIGQISSEVPQNLSASRPQDRQFILSSKKLLLSDSGFYLCAWSRTGTIETQYFGPGTRLLVL.

This clonotype was found many times. This rearrangement joins TRBV9 to TRBJ2-7; 8 bases fit TRBD2. Unmatched junction bases numbered 8, after V lost 3 bases and J lost 6 bases. Germline-derived CDR1 and CDR2 are SGDLS and YYNGEE. CDR3 length: 14 amino acids. The CDR3 protein is CASSELAVDGEQYF. For the CDR3, the DNA is TGTGCCAGCAGCGAACTAGCGGTCGATGGCGAGCAGTACTTC.

This clonotype was observed at least ten times. J is TRBJ2-3 and V is TRBV20-1; 10 bases align to TRBD2. Germline V gene sequence: CDR1 DFQATT, CDR2 SNEGSKA (reference sequence). The CDR3 extends over 14 amino acids. V lost 6 bases, J lost 4 bases, and 7 bases stayed unmatched. The chain's CDR3 is CSAQRGGRADTQYF. CDR3 nucleotide sequence: TGCAGTGCCCAGCGGGGGGGCCGGGCAGATACGCAGTATTTT.

The sample holds a few counts of this clonotype. V gene TRBV4-3 combines with J gene TRBJ1-2; 9 bases fit TRBD1. This CDR3 spans 18 amino acids. The germline CDR1 and CDR2 sequences are LGHNA and YSLEER. The V and J ends lost 0 bases and 5 bases, in that order; junction bases with no gene match: 13. CDR3 region: CASSQDDRDRVQIYGYTF. The CDR3 bases are TGCGCCAGCAGCCAAGATGACCGGGACAGGGTACAAATTTATGGCTACACCTTC.

This clonotype came up many times. The chain recombines TRBV5-1 with TRBJ2-2; no clear D gene. This CDR3 is built from 14 residues. V lost 0 bases and J 6 bases, leaving 9 bases between the germline ends. Germline V gene sequence: CDR1 SGHRS, CDR2 YFSETQ. CDR3 residues: CASSLAGLAGELFF. CDR3 bases: TGCGCCAGCAGCTTGGCCGGGCTGGCCGGGGAGCTGTTTTTT.

The V gene is TRBV29-1, the J gene TRBJ2-2; D not resolved. The germline gives CDR1 SQVTM, CDR2 ANQGSEA. V lost 4 bases, J lost 6 bases, and 12 bases lay in between. This CDR3 comprises 13 residues. CDR3 coding DNA: TGCAGCGTTGTTAGTTCCAGGTCCGGGGAGCTGTTTTTT. Its protein is CSVVSSRSGELFF.

V is TRBV20-1 and J is TRBJ2-7; D perhaps matches TRBD1 (7 bases). In germline, CDR1 is DFQATT, CDR2 SNEGSKA (reference sequence). The length of the CDR3 is 15 residues. The V gene lost 1 base and the J gene lost 2 bases, with 15 bases spanning the gap. The DNA of the CDR3 is TGCAGTGCTAGAGGGAGGGGGCGGAGGACCTACGAGCAGTACTTC. It is translated as CSARGRGRRTYEQYF.

This clonotype has a single count. The J gene is TRBJ1-2, the V gene TRBV3-1; D remains unclear. The CDR3 is 15 amino acids. Trimming shortened V by 2 bases and J by 4 bases, and 14 bases separated the two germline ends. Germline values: CDR1 LGHDT, CDR2 YNNKEL (reference sequence). CDR3 DNA sequence: TGTGCCAGCAGCCAACTAGGGAGCGGAGGCTATGGCTACACCTTC. Translation: CASSQLGSGGYGYTF.

This clonotype was detected only a few times. The chain carries TRBV7-2 and TRBJ2-1; 9 bases fit TRBD2. Germline V gene lookup returns CDR1 SGHTA and CDR2 FQGNSA. V lost 0 bases to trimming and J lost 3 bases; unmatched junction nucleotides: 6. This CDR3 is built from 17 residues. Here the CDR3 DNA reads TGTGCCAGCAGCTTAGCCCTGACTAGCGGAGGCTACAATGAGCAGTTCTTC. Translated, it gives CASSLALTSGGYNEQFF.